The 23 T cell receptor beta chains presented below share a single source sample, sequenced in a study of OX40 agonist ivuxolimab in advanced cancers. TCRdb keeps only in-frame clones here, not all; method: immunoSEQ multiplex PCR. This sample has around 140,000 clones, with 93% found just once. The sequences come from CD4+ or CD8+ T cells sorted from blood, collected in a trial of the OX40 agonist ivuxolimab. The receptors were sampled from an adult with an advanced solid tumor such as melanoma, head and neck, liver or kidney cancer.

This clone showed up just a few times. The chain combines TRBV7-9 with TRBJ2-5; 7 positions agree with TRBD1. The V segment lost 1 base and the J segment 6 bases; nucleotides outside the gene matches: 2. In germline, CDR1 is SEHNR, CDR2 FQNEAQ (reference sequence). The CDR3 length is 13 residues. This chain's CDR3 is CASSLGTGQTQYF. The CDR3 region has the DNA TGTGCCAGCAGCTTAGGGACAGGCCAGACCCAGTACTTC.

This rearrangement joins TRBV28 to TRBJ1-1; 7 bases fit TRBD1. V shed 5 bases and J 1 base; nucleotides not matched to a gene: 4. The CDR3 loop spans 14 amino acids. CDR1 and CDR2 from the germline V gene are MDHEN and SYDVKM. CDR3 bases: TGTGCCAGCAGTCCCGGGGACAGGAACACTGAAGCTTTCTTT. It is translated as CASSPGDRNTEAFF.

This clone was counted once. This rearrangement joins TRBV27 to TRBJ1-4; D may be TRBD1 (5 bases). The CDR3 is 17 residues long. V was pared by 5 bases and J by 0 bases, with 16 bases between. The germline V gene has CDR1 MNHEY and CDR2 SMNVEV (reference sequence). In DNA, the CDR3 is TGTGCCAGCAGTCCTGGGTGGGGCACCCCAACTAATGAAAAACTGTTTTTT. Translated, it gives CASSPGWGTPTNEKLFF.

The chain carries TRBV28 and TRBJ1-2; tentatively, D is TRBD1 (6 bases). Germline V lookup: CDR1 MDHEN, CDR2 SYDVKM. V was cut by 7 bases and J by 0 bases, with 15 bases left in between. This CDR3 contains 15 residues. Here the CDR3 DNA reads TGTGCCAGCACCGAGGGAGGGACACCTAACTATGGCTACACCTTC. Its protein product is CASTEGGTPNYGYTF.

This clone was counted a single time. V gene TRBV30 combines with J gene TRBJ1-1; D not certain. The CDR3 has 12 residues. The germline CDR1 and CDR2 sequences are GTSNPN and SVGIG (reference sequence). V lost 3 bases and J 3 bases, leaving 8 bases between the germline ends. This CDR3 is CAWRDTYTEAFF. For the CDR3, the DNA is TGTGCCTGGAGAGATACCTACACTGAAGCTTTCTTT.

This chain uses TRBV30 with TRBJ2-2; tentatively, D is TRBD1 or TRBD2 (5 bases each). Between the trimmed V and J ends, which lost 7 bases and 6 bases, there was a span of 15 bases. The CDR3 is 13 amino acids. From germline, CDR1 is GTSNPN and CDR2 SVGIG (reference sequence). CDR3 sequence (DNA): TGTGCCTCTCAACGGGGACGGTCCGGGGAGCTGTTTTTT. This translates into CASQRGRSGELFF. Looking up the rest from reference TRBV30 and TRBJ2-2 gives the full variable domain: SQTIHQWPATLVQPVGSPLSLECTVEGTSNPNLYWYRQAAGRGLQLLFYSVGIGQISSEVPQNLSASRPQDRQFILSSKKLLLSDSGFYLCASQRGRSGELFFGEGSRLTVL.

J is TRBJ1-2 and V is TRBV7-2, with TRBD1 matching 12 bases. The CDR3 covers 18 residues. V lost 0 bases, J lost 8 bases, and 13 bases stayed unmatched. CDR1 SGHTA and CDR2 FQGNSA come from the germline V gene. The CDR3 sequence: CASSLAGWGQGALSGYTF. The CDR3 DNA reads TGTGCCAGCAGCTTAGCGGGGTGGGGACAGGGGGCATTGAGCGGCTACACCTTC.

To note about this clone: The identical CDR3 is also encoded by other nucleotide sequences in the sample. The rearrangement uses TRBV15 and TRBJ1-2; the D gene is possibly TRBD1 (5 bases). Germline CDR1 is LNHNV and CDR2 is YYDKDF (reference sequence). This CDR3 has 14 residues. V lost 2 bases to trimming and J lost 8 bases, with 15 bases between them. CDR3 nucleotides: TGTGCCACCAGCAGAAATCAGGGCGCTTACGGCTACACCTTC. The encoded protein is CATSRNQGAYGYTF.

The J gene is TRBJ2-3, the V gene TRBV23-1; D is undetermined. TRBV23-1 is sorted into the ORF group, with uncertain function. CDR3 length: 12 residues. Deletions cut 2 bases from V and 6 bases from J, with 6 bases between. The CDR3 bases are TGCGCCAGCAGTCAAGGTTCTGATACGCAGTATTTT. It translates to CASSQGSDTQYF.

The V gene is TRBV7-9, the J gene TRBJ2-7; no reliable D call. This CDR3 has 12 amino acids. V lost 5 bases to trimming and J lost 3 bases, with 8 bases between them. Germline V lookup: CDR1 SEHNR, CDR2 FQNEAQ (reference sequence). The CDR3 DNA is TGTGCCAGCAGCAGACCTGGCTACGAGCAGTACTTC. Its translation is CASSRPGYEQYF.

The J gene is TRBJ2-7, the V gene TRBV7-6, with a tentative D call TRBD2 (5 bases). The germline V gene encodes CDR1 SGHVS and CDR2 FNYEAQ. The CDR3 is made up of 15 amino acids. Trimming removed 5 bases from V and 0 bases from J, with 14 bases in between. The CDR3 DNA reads TGTGCCAGCAGCCGCCGGGATACCAGCTCCTACGAGCAGTACTTC. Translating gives CASSRRDTSSYEQYF.

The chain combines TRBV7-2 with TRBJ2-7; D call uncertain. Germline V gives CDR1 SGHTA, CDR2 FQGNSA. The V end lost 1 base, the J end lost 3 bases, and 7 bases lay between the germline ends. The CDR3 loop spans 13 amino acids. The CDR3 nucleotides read TGTGCCAGCAGCTTAGAACCGCTCTACGAGCAGTACTTC. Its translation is CASSLEPLYEQYF.

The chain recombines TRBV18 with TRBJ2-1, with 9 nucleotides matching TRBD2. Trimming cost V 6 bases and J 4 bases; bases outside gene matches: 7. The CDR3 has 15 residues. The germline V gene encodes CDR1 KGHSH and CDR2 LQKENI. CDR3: CASSLSSGIYNEQFF. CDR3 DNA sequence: TGTGCCAGCTCCCTCTCTAGCGGGATTTACAATGAGCAGTTCTTC.

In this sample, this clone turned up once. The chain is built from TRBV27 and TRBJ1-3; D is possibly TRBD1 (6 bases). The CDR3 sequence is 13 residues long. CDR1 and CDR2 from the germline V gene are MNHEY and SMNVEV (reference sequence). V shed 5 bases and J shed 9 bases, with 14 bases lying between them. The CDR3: CASSPDRVSTIYF. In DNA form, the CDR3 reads TGTGCCAGCAGTCCGGACAGAGTTTCCACCATATATTTT.

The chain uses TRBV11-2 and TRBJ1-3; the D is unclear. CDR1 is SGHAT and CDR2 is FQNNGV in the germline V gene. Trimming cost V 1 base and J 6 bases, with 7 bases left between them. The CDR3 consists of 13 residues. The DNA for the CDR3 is TGTGCCAGCAGCTTAGCGGGAGTAAACACCATATATTTT. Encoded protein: CASSLAGVNTIYF.

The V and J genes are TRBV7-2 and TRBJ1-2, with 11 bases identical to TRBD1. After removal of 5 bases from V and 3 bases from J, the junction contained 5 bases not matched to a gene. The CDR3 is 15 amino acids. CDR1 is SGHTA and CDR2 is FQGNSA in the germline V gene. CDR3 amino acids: CASSTRTGGDYGYTF. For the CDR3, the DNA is TGTGCCAGCAGCACCCGGACAGGGGGCGACTATGGCTACACCTTC.

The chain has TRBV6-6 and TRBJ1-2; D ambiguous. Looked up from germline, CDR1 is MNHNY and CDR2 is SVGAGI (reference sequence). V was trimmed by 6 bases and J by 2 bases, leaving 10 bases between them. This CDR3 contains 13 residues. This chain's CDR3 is CASSPGVNYGYTF. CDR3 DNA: TGTGCCAGCAGCCCCGGCGTAAACTATGGCTACACCTTC.

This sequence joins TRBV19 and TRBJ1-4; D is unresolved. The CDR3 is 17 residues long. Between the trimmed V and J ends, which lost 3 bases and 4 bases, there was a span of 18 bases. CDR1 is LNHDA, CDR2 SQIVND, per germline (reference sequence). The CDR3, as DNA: TGTGCCAGTAGTATTCCAAGCCCCAGTTTATATAATGAAAAACTGTTTTTT. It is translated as CASSIPSPSLYNEKLFF.

Here the CDR3 DNA reads TGTGCCAGCAGCGGCCCCACCTCCTACGAGCAGTACTTC. Translated: CASSGPTSYEQYF. This chain uses TRBV9 with TRBJ2-7; D unresolved. This CDR3 has 13 residues. V lost 3 bases and J lost 0, with 7 bases in between. Germline loops: CDR1 SGDLS, CDR2 YYNGEE.

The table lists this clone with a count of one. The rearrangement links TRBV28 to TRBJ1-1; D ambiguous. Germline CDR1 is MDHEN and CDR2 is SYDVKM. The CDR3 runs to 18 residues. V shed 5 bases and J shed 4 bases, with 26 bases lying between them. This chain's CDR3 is CASSPSSPLTLGSTEAFF. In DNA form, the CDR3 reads TGTGCCAGCAGTCCATCTTCCCCCCTGACCCTTGGAAGCACTGAAGCTTTCTTT.

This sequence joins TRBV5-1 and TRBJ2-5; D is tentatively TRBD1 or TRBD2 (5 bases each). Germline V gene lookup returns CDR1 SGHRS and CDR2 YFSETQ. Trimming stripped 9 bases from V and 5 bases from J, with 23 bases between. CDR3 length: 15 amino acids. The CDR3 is CATQRGSGRVETQYF. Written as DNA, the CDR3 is TGCGCCACACAGAGGGGTAGTGGGCGTGTGGAGACCCAGTACTTC.

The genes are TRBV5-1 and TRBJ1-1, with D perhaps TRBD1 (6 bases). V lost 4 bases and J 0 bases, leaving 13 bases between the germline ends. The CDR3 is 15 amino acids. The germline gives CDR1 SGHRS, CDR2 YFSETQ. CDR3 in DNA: TGCGCCAGCAGCGTTGAGTGGGGGCTGAACACTGAAGCTTTCTTT. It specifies CASSVEWGLNTEAFF.

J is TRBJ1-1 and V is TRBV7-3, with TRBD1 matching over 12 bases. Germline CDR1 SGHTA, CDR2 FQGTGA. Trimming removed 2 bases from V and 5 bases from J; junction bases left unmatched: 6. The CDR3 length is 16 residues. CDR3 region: CASSLAGQGAGTEAFF. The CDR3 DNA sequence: TGTGCCAGCAGCTTAGCGGGACAGGGGGCCGGGACTGAAGCTTTCTTT.